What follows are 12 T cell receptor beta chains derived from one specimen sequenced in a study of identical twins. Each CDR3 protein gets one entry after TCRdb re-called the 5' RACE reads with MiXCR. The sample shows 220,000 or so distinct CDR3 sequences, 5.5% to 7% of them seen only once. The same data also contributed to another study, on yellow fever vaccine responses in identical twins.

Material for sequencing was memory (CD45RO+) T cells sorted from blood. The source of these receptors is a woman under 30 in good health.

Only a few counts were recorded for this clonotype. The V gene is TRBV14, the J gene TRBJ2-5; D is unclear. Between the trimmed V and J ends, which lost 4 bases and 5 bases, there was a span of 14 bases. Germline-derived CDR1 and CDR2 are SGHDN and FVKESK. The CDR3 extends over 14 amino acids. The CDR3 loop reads CASSPQRIGETQYF. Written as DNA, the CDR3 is TGTGCCAGCAGCCCACAAAGAATAGGGGAGACCCAGTACTTC.

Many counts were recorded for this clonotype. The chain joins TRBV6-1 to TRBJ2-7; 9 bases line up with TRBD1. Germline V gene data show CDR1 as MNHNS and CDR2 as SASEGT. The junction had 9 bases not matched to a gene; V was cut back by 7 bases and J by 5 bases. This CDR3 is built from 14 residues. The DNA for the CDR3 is TGTGCCAGCATGGATCCGGGACAGGGAGACGAGCAGTACTTC. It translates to CASMDPGQGDEQYF.

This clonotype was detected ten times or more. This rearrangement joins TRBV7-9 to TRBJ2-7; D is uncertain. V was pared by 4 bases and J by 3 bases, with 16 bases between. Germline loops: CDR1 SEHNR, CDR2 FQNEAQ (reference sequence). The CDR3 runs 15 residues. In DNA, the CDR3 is TGTGCCAGCAGCTCCTTCGAGGCAACCTTCTACGAGCAGTACTTC. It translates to CASSSFEATFYEQYF.

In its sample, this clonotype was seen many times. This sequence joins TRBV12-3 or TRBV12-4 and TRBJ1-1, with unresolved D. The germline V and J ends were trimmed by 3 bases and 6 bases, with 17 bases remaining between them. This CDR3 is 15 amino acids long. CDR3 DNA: TGTGCCAGCAGTTTGTATTCGGGCCGAGCCCCTGAAGCTTTCTTT. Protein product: CASSLYSGRAPEAFF.

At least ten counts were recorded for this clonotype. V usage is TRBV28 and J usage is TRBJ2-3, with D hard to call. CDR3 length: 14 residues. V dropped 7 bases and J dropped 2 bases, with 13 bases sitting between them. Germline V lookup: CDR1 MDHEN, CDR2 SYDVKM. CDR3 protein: CASNSPGPTDTQYF. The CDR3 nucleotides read TGTGCCAGCAATAGTCCAGGCCCCACAGATACGCAGTATTTT.

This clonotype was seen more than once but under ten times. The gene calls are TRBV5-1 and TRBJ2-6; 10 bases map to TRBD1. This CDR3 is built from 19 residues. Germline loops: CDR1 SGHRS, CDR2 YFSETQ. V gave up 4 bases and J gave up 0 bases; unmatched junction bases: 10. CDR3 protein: CASSRTGQGSSSGANVLTF. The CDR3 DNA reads TGCGCCAGCAGCCGTACGGGACAGGGGTCGAGCTCTGGGGCCAACGTCCTGACTTTC.

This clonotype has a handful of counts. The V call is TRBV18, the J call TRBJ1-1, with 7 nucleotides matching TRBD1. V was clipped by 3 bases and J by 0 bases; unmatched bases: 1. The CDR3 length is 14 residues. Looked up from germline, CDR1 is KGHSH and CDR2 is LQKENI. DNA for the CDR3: TGTGCCAGCTCACCGGGACAGCTGAACACTGAAGCTTTCTTT. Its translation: CASSPGQLNTEAFF.

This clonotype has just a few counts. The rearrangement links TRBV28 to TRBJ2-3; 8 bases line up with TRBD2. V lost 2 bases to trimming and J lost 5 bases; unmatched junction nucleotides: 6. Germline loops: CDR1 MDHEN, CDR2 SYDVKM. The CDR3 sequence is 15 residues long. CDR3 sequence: CASSLTSGLRDTQYF. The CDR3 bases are TGTGCCAGCAGTTTAACTAGCGGACTCCGAGATACGCAGTATTTT.

The CDR3 bases are TGTGCCAGCTCACGGGAGACTAGCGGGGGGAGCCGCACAGATACGCAGTATTTT. Its translation is CASSRETSGGSRTDTQYF. The V and J genes are TRBV18 and TRBJ2-3, with 13 nucleotides matching TRBD2. V lost 4 bases and J lost 1; bases outside the gene matches: 8. The germline V gene has CDR1 KGHSH and CDR2 LQKENI. The CDR3 length is 18 residues. The entire variable domain, with the rest obtained from reference TRBV18 and TRBJ2-3, is as follows: NAGVMQNPRHLVRRRGQEARLRCSPMKGHSHVYWYRQLPEEGLKFMVYLQKENIIDESGMPKERFSAEFPKEGPSILRIQQVVRGDSAAYFCASSRETSGGSRTDTQYFGPGTRLTVL.

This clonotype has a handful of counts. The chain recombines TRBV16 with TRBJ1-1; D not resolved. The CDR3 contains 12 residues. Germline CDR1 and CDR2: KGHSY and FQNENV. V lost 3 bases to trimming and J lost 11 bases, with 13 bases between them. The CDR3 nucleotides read TGTGCCAGCAGCCACGACTTAGGGCGGGCTTTCTTT. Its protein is CASSHDLGRAFF. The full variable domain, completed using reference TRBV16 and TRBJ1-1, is GEEVAQTPKHLVRGEGQKAKLYCAPIKGHSYVFWYQQVLKNEFKFLISFQNENVFDETGMPKERFSAKCLPNSPCSLEIQATKLEDSAVYFCASSHDLGRAFFGQGTRLTVV.

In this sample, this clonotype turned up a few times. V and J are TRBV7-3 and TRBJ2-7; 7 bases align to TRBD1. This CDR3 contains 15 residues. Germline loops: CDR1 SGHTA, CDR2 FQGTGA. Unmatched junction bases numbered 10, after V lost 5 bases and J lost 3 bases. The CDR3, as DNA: TGTGCCAGCAGCCCAACCGGGACAGCTTTCTACGAGCAGTACTTC. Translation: CASSPTGTAFYEQYF.

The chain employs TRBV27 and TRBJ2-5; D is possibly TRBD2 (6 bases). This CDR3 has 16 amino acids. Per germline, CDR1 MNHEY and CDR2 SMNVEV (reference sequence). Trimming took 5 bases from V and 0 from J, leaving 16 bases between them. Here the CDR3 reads CASSTRLGAYQETQYF. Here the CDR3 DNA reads TGTGCCAGCAGTACCCGACTAGGGGCCTACCAAGAGACCCAGTACTTC.